The 8 T cell receptor beta chains below were found in one sample sequenced in a study of blood T cells in healthy people across ages. A second roughly 6 to 11 cycle PCR used barcoded and J-beta primers. Each CDR3 protein gets one entry after TCRdb re-called the 5' RACE reads with MiXCR. The table records some 1.5 million distinct CDR3 sequences, 28% of them present only once. Material: blood. Receptor source: a woman in her twenties or thirties in good health.

This clonotype has more than one count but fewer than ten. V is TRBV6-5 and J is TRBJ1-2, with TRBD1 identical over 8 bases. The germline V gene has CDR1 MNHEY and CDR2 SVGAGI. The ends lost 10 bases at V and 1 base at J; junction bases unmatched: 8. The CDR3 is made up of 14 amino acids. CDR3 in amino acids: CATYGQGLNYGYTF. The CDR3 DNA sequence: TGTGCCACCTATGGACAGGGACTTAACTATGGCTACACCTTC.

The chain is built from TRBV3-1 and TRBJ1-2; the match to TRBD1 covers 12 bases. V was pared by 0 bases and J by 5 bases, with 10 bases of the junction left unmatched. CDR1 is LGHDT, CDR2 YNNKEL, per germline (reference sequence). This CDR3 is built from 18 residues. The CDR3 spells CASSQEKGWGQGAYGYTF. The CDR3, as DNA: TGTGCCAGCAGCCAAGAGAAGGGTTGGGGACAGGGGGCTTATGGCTACACCTTC.

The V call is TRBV7-3, the J call TRBJ2-1; 8 bases fit TRBD2. The CDR3 is 16 residues long. The trim removed 0 bases at V and 3 bases at J, leaving 4 bases unmatched. Germline CDR1 SGHTA, CDR2 FQGTGA. The DNA of the CDR3 is TGTGCCAGCAGCTTAACCGGGGGGGTATACTACAATGAGCAGTTCTTC. Translating it yields CASSLTGGVYYNEQFF.

This clonotype was seen more than once but under ten times. The rearrangement links TRBV10-2 to TRBJ2-4; 9 bases match TRBD2. The end of the DNA is better explained by TRBJ2-5, so the J call may be wrong. In germline, CDR1 is WSHSY, CDR2 SAAADI. The CDR3 has 15 residues. The DNA of the CDR3 is TGCGCCAGCAGCCAAATCGCTAGCGGGGCGGAGACCCAGTACTTC. It specifies CASSQIASGAETQYF.

This clonotype was seen many times. The V and J genes are TRBV7-9 and TRBJ2-1; unclear D gene. The V and J ends lost 0 bases and 8 bases respectively, with 11 bases between them. Germline CDR1 SEHNR, CDR2 FQNEAQ (reference sequence). The CDR3 contains 14 residues. The CDR3 is CASSLARSGYEQFF. The CDR3 DNA sequence: TGTGCCAGCAGCTTAGCGCGTTCGGGTTATGAGCAGTTCTTC.

This clonotype has only a few counts. The chain couples TRBV10-3 to TRBJ2-5, with D possibly being TRBD1 or TRBD2 (5 bases each). V was trimmed by 2 bases and J by 5 bases, leaving 12 bases between them. The CDR3 spans 14 residues. CDR1 ENHRY and CDR2 SYGVKD come from the germline V gene. The CDR3 bases are TGTGCCATCAGTGAGACCAGGGACGTGGAGACCCAGTACTTC. Its protein product is CAISETRDVETQYF.

The rearrangement joins TRBV4-1 to TRBJ1-2, with D possibly being TRBD1 (5 bases). V gave up 5 bases and J gave up 3 bases, with 19 bases separating them. The CDR3 consists of 16 residues. Germline assignment: CDR1 MGHRA and CDR2 YSYEKL. CDR3 sequence (DNA): TGCGCCAGCAGCTCCACCCCTCGGGGGGAGGACTATGGCTACACCTTC. As protein: CASSSTPRGEDYGYTF.

This clonotype was observed a few times. The chain carries TRBV29-1 and TRBJ1-1; unclear D gene. The CDR3 extends over 9 amino acids. V was pared by 3 bases and J by 7 bases, with 3 bases between. Germline CDR1 SQVTM, CDR2 ANQGSEA. The CDR3 bases are TGCAGCGTTGAGGGTGAAGCTTTCTTT. It is translated as CSVEGEAFF.